The 5 T cell receptor beta chains below were found in one sample sequenced in a study of blood T cells in healthy people across ages (dated by TCRdb to between 2014 and 2017). The library was built by means of 5' RACE. The sequencer listed for this sample is Illumina HiSeq 2500. A second PCR of about 6 to 12 cycles was run with a J-beta primer mix and a sample-barcoded 5' primer. The public reads were quality trimmed at Q25 with fastp and then assembled into clones with MiXCR by TCRdb, keeping productive beta chains. Rows with one shared CDR3 protein collapse into an entry with the most common genes and DNA. The sample table holds under 850,000 distinct CDR3 sequences, of which roughly 34% were seen once. Clones ranked in the top ten supply approximately 12% of the sample. The specimen was blood. The receptors derive from a man in his late teens or twenties in good health.

J is TRBJ1-2 and V is TRBV7-2, with D hard to call. This CDR3 spans 14 amino acids. V was clipped by 4 bases and J by 8 bases, with 17 bases between them. Germline V gene data show CDR1 as SGHTA and CDR2 as FQGNSA. The CDR3 loop is CASSSGKNSGGYTF. The DNA for the CDR3 is TGTGCCAGCAGCTCCGGAAAGAACAGCGGGGGCTACACCTTC.

This clonotype was found a few times. The V and J genes are TRBV15 and TRBJ2-3, with D tentatively TRBD2 (6 bases). The germline V gene has CDR1 LNHNV and CDR2 YYDKDF (reference sequence). The CDR3 is 12 amino acids. V lost 8 bases and J 6 bases, leaving 12 bases between the germline ends. The chain's CDR3 is CATGPGGDTQYF. As DNA, the CDR3 is TGTGCCACCGGCCCTGGGGGGGATACGCAGTATTTT.

Notes on this clonotype: At one boundary the junction diverges from the germline segment, which might be a read error. The rearrangement links TRBV7-2 to TRBJ1-4, with 7 bases matching TRBD1. Per germline, CDR1 SGHTA and CDR2 FQGNSA. This CDR3 spans 16 amino acids. The CDR3 here is CAGSLHTGAGEEKLFF. The CDR3 DNA is TGTGCCGGCAGCTTACACACAGGGGCGGGGGAAGAAAAACTGTTTTTT.

The table lists this clonotype with many counts. The chain joins TRBV12-3 or TRBV12-4 to TRBJ1-6; 7 bases are shared with TRBD1. This CDR3 is 13 amino acids long. Trimming removed 3 bases from V and 10 bases from J; junction bases left unmatched: 3. CDR3 amino acids: CASSFQGESPLHF. CDR3 DNA sequence: TGTGCCAGCAGTTTCCAGGGGGAGTCACCCCTCCACTTT.

The rearrangement uses TRBV6-5 and TRBJ1-6; no clear D. The CDR3 has 13 amino acids. Germline V gene data show CDR1 as MNHEY and CDR2 as SVGAGI. V was trimmed by 0 bases and J by 13 bases, leaving 10 bases between them. The CDR3 is CASSYSVVSPLHF. For the CDR3, the DNA is TGTGCCAGCAGTTACTCGGTGGTTTCGCCCCTCCACTTT.